Presented here are 24 T cell receptor beta chains from one specimen sequenced in a study of cytomegalovirus exposure and HLA in healthy donors. The protocol was immunoSEQ multiplex PCR, while the TCRdb copy is restricted to in-frame clones and leaves out a portion. The sample lists around 150,000 clones, about 95% occurring once. Sequenced sample: PBMCs. The receptors here all came from a young woman in good health and CMV-seronegative.

The chain couples TRBV6-5 to TRBJ2-1, with 10 nucleotides matching TRBD2. This CDR3 is 14 amino acids long. The germline CDR1 and CDR2 sequences are MNHEY and SVGAGI. The V gene end was trimmed by 8 bases and the J gene end by 8 bases; junction bases not matched to a gene: 9. As DNA, the CDR3 is TGTGCCAGCTACAGAGCGGGGGGGCCATATGAGCAGTTCTTC. Protein product: CASYRAGGPYEQFF.

The chain is built from TRBV6-5 and TRBJ1-1; tentative D call: TRBD1 (6 bases). V was clipped by 0 bases and J by 1 base, with 9 bases between them. Germline V gene data show CDR1 as MNHEY and CDR2 as SVGAGI. The length of the CDR3 is 15 residues. The CDR3 sequence: CASSYSGQSNTEAFF. The CDR3 DNA reads TGTGCCAGCAGTTACTCCGGACAGTCGAACACTGAAGCTTTCTTT.

With regard to this clone: One junction end does not reproduce the germline sequence, and a read error may be involved. This CDR3 reads CASSLAKTGELFF. The CDR3 nucleotides read TGTGCCAGCAGCCTCGCGAAGACCGGGGAGCTGTTTTTT. The chain uses TRBV7-8 and TRBJ2-2; D not certain. In germline, CDR1 is SGHVS, CDR2 FQNEAQ. There are 13 residues in the CDR3.

The CDR3 DNA reads TGTGCCAGTAGTAGCGGGGGGTTCGGGGAGCTGTTTTTT. Protein: CASSSGGFGELFF. The chain links TRBV19 to TRBJ2-2; the match to TRBD2 covers 8 bases. Trimming cost V 4 bases and J 7 bases; bases outside gene matches: 2. Looked up from germline, CDR1 is LNHDA and CDR2 is SQIVND (reference sequence). This CDR3 comprises 13 residues.

This rearrangement joins TRBV6-6 to TRBJ2-2; D is unresolved. The CDR3 runs to 13 residues. Germline CDR1 MNHNY, CDR2 SVGAGI (reference sequence). Trimming left V 6 bases short and J 3 bases short, with 8 bases between. CDR3 bases: TGTGCCAGCAGCCCCTCTTACACCGGGGAGCTGTTTTTT. Its protein is CASSPSYTGELFF.

This chain joins TRBV5-6 and TRBJ2-1, with 8 nucleotides matching TRBD1. The CDR3 covers 15 residues. V lost 3 bases to trimming and J lost 6 bases; unmatched junction nucleotides: 8. The germline V gene encodes CDR1 SGHDT and CDR2 YYEEEE. CDR3 residues: CASSYGQGQFNEQFF. CDR3 nucleotides: TGTGCCAGCAGCTACGGACAGGGTCAATTCAATGAGCAGTTCTTC.

The V gene is TRBV19, the J gene TRBJ2-5; tentatively, D is TRBD1 (6 bases). V was shortened by 3 bases and J by 4 bases, with 21 bases between the two germline ends. The CDR3 runs 17 residues. Germline loops: CDR1 LNHDA, CDR2 SQIVND (reference sequence). The CDR3 protein is CASSMGLIQGPRETQYF. Written as DNA, the CDR3 is TGTGCCAGTAGTATGGGGTTAATCCAGGGGCCGAGAGAGACCCAGTACTTC.

CDR3 coding DNA: TGTGCCAGCAGCGTAGAGGTCGGGGGGGCGCCCGGGGAGCTGTTTTTT. It yields the protein CASSVEVGGAPGELFF. The chain recombines TRBV9 with TRBJ2-2, with TRBD2 matching 8 bases. With V trimmed by 0 bases and J by 6 bases, 7 bases remained unmatched. The CDR3 spans 16 residues. The V gene's germline CDR1 is SGDLS and CDR2 YYNGEE.

J is TRBJ2-1 and V is TRBV11-2, with 9 bases fitting TRBD2. The V segment lost 3 bases and the J segment 4 bases; nucleotides outside the gene matches: 4. Per the germline V gene, CDR1 is SGHAT and CDR2 is FQNNGV. The CDR3 contains 15 residues. The CDR3 protein is CASSFPAGGYNEQFF. The DNA of the CDR3 is TGTGCCAGCAGCTTTCCAGCGGGGGGATACAATGAGCAGTTCTTC.

The chain recombines TRBV19 with TRBJ1-2; D is unclear. The CDR3 sequence is 14 residues long. V was shortened by 3 bases and J by 0 bases, with 8 bases between the two germline ends. Germline assignment: CDR1 LNHDA and CDR2 SQIVND (reference sequence). The CDR3 spells CASSMGSTNYGYTF. In DNA, the CDR3 is TGTGCCAGTAGTATGGGGAGTACTAACTATGGCTACACCTTC. Variable domain in full (rest from reference TRBV19 and TRBJ1-2): DGGITQSPKYLFRKEGQNVTLSCEQNLNHDAMYWYRQDPGQGLRLIYYSQIVNDFQKGDIAEGYSVSREKKESFPLTVTSAQKNPTAFYLCASSMGSTNYGYTFGSGTRLTVV.

The CDR3 DNA reads as TGTGCCAGTAGTGACTCGATCCCGGGACTCACCACAGATACGCAGTATTTT. It translates to CASSDSIPGLTTDTQYF. The gene calls are TRBV19 and TRBJ2-3; D might be TRBD2 (6 bases). The ends were cut back, 5 bases at V and 2 bases at J, with 20 bases in the middle. The CDR3 spans 17 residues. From germline, CDR1 is LNHDA and CDR2 SQIVND (reference sequence). Full variable domain (missing parts from reference TRBV19 and TRBJ2-3): DGGITQSPKYLFRKEGQNVTLSCEQNLNHDAMYWYRQDPGQGLRLIYYSQIVNDFQKGDIAEGYSVSREKKESFPLTVTSAQKNPTAFYLCASSDSIPGLTTDTQYFGPGTRLTVL.

The chain employs TRBV7-3 and TRBJ2-2; TRBD2 is a possible D gene (5 bases). Germline lookup yields CDR1 SGHTA and CDR2 FQGTGA. V gave up 5 bases and J gave up 5 bases, with 15 bases separating them. The CDR3 contains 15 residues. This CDR3 reads CASSMTPRGTGELFF. For the CDR3, the DNA is TGTGCCAGCAGCATGACACCCCGAGGGACCGGGGAGCTGTTTTTT.

The V call is TRBV5-1, the J call TRBJ1-2, with TRBD1 as a possible D gene (6 bases). The CDR3 sequence is 14 residues long. CDR1 SGHRS and CDR2 YFSETQ come from the germline V gene. The V and J ends lost 7 bases and 6 bases respectively, with 19 bases between them. DNA of the CDR3: TGCGCCAGCTCCTTCTTCCCGGGACAAGATGGCTACACCTTC. Translating gives CASSFFPGQDGYTF.

The chain uses TRBV7-3 and TRBJ1-1; 9 bases line up with TRBD1. Per germline, CDR1 SGHTA and CDR2 FQGTGA. CDR3 length: 13 residues. The V segment lost 4 bases and the J segment 11 bases; nucleotides outside the gene matches: 8. CDR3 DNA: TGTGCCAGCAGCTCGGGGACAGGGCAGAAGGCTTTCTTT. Amino acids: CASSSGTGQKAFF. Complete variable domain (other parts from reference TRBV7-3 and TRBJ1-1): GAGVSQTPSNKVTEKGKYVELRCDPISGHTALYWYRQSLGQGPEFLIYFQGTGAADDSGLPNDRFFAVRPEGSVSTLKIQRTERGDSAVYLCASSSGTGQKAFFGQGTRLTVV.

V usage is TRBV5-4 and J usage is TRBJ1-2; a weak D match, TRBD1 (6 bases). Trimming cost V 6 bases and J 2 bases, with 14 bases left between them. Germline V CDR1 and CDR2: SGHNT, YYREEE (reference sequence). The length of the CDR3 is 14 residues. CDR3 nucleotide sequence: TGTGCCAGCACCCCGAGGGGGGGAAACTATGGCTACACCTTC. It specifies CASTPRGGNYGYTF.

The chain links TRBV6-1 to TRBJ2-5; 9 bases map to TRBD2. The CDR3 is 15 amino acids. With 9 bases clipped from V and 3 bases from J, the junction kept 11 bases outside the gene matches. Germline V lookup: CDR1 MNHNS, CDR2 SASEGT. This CDR3 is CARYSGGYSKETQYF. The CDR3, as DNA: TGTGCCAGGTATAGCGGGGGTTACTCTAAAGAGACCCAGTACTTC.

The chain uses TRBV2 and TRBJ2-1, with 13 bases identical to TRBD2. The CDR3 has 20 residues. With 3 bases clipped from V and 8 bases from J, the junction kept 19 bases outside the gene matches. Germline CDR1 reads SNHLY; CDR2 reads FYNNEI. CDR3 sequence reads: CASSDPSSSLLAGGQDEQFF. The CDR3 bases are TGTGCCAGCAGTGACCCCTCTTCTTCCTTACTAGCGGGGGGGCAGGATGAGCAGTTCTTC.

V gene TRBV30 combines with J gene TRBJ2-3; D remains unclear. This CDR3 region has 14 residues. Trimming stripped 0 bases from V and 6 bases from J, with 13 bases between. Germline V lookup: CDR1 GTSNPN, CDR2 SVGIG (reference sequence). CDR3 coding DNA: TGTGCCTGGAGTGTTAACCTACTACGGGATACGCAGTATTTT. This sequence encodes CAWSVNLLRDTQYF.

The chain is built from TRBV19 and TRBJ1-6, with D maybe TRBD1 (6 bases). The germline V and J ends were trimmed by 8 bases and 8 bases, with 19 bases remaining between them. There are 15 residues in the CDR3. Germline CDR1 LNHDA, CDR2 SQIVND (reference sequence). The CDR3 DNA follows: TGTGCCAGTGGCGTATATGGGGCAGGGGATTCACCCCTCCACTTT. Translated, it gives CASGVYGAGDSPLHF.

The CDR3 DNA is TGCAGCGTTGTGTTCAGGGACTCTGGGGCCAACGTCCTGACTTTC. Translated: CSVVFRDSGANVLTF. The chain combines TRBV29-1 with TRBJ2-6; D possibly corresponds to TRBD1 (5 bases). This CDR3 region has 15 residues. Looked up from germline, CDR1 is SQVTM and CDR2 is ANQGSEA. V shed 4 bases and J shed 0 bases, with 10 bases lying between them.

V usage is TRBV6-5 and J usage is TRBJ2-7; D is possibly TRBD2 (5 bases). Trimming took off 10 bases at V and 3 bases at J, with 10 bases between the two ends. The CDR3 has 11 amino acids. Germline assignment: CDR1 MNHEY and CDR2 SVGAGI. CDR3 DNA sequence: TGTGCCACCCGAACTAGCTACGAGCAGTACTTC. This codes for CATRTSYEQYF.

CDR3: CASSFSEGMEQYF. CDR3 nucleotide sequence: TGTGCCAGCAGCTTTTCAGAGGGTATGGAGCAGTACTTC. The genes are TRBV7-2 and TRBJ2-7; possible D gene TRBD2, 5 bases. Between the trimmed V and J ends, which lost 3 bases and 7 bases, there was a span of 13 bases. CDR1 SGHTA and CDR2 FQGNSA come from the germline V gene. This CDR3 is 13 amino acids long.

The chain uses TRBV5-4 and TRBJ1-4; no clear D. V was clipped by 4 bases and J by 5 bases, with 15 bases between them. The CDR3 has 15 amino acids. Germline assignment: CDR1 SGHNT and CDR2 YYREEE (reference sequence). The CDR3 sequence is CASSPTTSRNEKLFF. CDR3 in DNA: TGTGCCAGCAGCCCAACCACGTCGAGAAATGAAAAACTGTTTTTT. The variable domain in full, with the rest retrieved from reference TRBV5-4 and TRBJ1-4, is ETGVTQSPTHLIKTRGQQVTLRCSSQSGHNTVSWYQQALGQGPQFIFQYYREEENGRGNFPPRFSGLQFPNYSSELNVNALELDDSALYLCASSPTTSRNEKLFFGSGTQLSVL.

This sequence joins TRBV5-1 and TRBJ1-2, with a tentative D call TRBD1 (6 bases). Germline assignment: CDR1 SGHRS and CDR2 YFSETQ. This CDR3 is built from 13 residues. V lost 5 bases to trimming and J lost 4 bases, with 12 bases between them. CDR3 loop: CASSPNRAYGYTF. CDR3 coding DNA: TGCGCCAGCAGTCCCAACAGGGCCTATGGCTACACCTTC. The entire variable domain, with the rest obtained from reference TRBV5-1 and TRBJ1-2, is as follows: KAGVTQTPRYLIKTRGQQVTLSCSPISGHRSVSWYQQTPGQGLQFLFEYFSETQRNKGNFPGRFSGRQFSNSRSEMNVSTLELGDSALYLCASSPNRAYGYTFGSGTRLTVV.